This T cell receptor beta chain was profiled in a study of vaccination effects on CD4 cells after COVID-19. The study, taken as a whole, reports: Cross-reaction with common cold coronaviruses was seen in only 1 of 255 vaccine-induced clones from healthy vaccinees. The authors studied few convalescent patients and collected no early post-infection timepoints.

About this clone itself: Its cognate antigen is unknown.

Germline loops: CDR1 MNHNS, CDR2 SASEGT. The V end lost 0 bases, the J end lost 2 bases, and 8 bases lay between the germline ends. The CDR3 consists of 15 residues. The ViraFEST assay expanded antigen-specific CD4+ T cells with viral peptide pools before sequencing. Researchers isolated CD4+ T cells once approximately ten days of culture had elapsed. Participants completed two doses of the BNT162b2 or mRNA-1273 vaccine. Every well got 1.5 million to 2.5 million PBMC, which were grown with 10 IU/ml IL-2 and about 9.2 ug/ml peptides. Only in-frame clones appear in the TCRdb table, and some are missing; sequencing was by immunoSEQ multiplex PCR. The table lists about 32,000 clones, around 70% of them singletons.

The chain has TRBV6-1 and TRBJ1-5; D is undetermined. This sample comprised CD4+ T cells from PBMCs cultured with HCoV-229E spike peptides, obtained after COVID-19 vaccination. The receptor was derived from a human donor who received a COVID-19 vaccine. CDR3 in amino acids: CASSEAAWGNQPQHF. In nucleotides, the CDR3 is TGTGCCAGCAGTGAAGCTGCCTGGGGCAATCAGCCCCAGCATTTT.